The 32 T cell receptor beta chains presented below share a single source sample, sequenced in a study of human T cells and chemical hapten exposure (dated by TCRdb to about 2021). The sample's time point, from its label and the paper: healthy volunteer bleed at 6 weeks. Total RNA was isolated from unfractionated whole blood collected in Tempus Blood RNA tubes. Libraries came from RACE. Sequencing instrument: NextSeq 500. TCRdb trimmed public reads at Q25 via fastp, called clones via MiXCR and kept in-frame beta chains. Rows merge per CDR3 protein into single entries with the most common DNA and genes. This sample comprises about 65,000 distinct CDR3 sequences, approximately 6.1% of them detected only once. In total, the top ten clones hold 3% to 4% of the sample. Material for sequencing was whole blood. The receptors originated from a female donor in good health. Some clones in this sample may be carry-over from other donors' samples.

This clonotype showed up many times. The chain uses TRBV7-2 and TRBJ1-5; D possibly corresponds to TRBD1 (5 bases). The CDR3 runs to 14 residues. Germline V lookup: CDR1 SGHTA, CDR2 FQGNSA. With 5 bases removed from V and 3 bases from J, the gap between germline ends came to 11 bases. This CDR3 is CASSIGQTNQPQHF. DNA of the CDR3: TGTGCCAGCAGCATAGGACAAACCAATCAGCCCCAGCATTTT.

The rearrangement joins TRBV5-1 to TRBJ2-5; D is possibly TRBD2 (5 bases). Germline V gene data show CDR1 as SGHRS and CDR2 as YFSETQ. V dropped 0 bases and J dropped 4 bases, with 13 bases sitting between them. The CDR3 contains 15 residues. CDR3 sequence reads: CASSLEEAAAETQYF. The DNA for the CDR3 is TGCGCCAGCAGCTTGGAGGAAGCGGCCGCAGAGACCCAGTACTTC.

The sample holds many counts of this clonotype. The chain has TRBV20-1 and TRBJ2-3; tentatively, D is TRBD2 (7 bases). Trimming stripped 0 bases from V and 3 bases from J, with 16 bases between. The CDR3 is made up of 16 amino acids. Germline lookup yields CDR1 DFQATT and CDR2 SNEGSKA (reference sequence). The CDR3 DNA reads TGCAGTGCTAGAGATCTAGGGGGGGGAGATACAGATACGCAGTATTTT. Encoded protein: CSARDLGGGDTDTQYF.

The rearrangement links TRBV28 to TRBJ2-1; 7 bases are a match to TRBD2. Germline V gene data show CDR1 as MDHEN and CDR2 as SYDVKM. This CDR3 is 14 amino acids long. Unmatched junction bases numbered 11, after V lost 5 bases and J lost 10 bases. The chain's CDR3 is CASSGASGLLEQFF. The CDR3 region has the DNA TGTGCCAGCAGTGGGGCTAGCGGCCTTCTGGAGCAGTTCTTC.

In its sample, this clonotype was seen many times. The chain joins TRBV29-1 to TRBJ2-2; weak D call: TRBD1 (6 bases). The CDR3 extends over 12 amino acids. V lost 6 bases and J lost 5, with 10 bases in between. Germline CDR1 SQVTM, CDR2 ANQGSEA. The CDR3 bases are TGCAGCGTGGCCGGACAGACCGGGGAGCTGTTTTTT. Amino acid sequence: CSVAGQTGELFF.

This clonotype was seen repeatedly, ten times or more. The DNA for the CDR3 is TGTGCCAGCAGTTCGTCCCCAGGGGCTGGTTCACCCCTCCACTTT. Encoded protein: CASSSSPGAGSPLHF. This rearrangement joins TRBV28 to TRBJ1-6, with a possible D match to TRBD1 (6 bases). V lost 4 bases to trimming and J lost 9 bases, with 16 bases between them. This CDR3 is 15 amino acids long. Looked up from germline, CDR1 is MDHEN and CDR2 is SYDVKM.

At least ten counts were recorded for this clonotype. The CDR3 sequence: CSGQGSTDTQYF. The CDR3 DNA reads as TGCAGCGGGCAAGGGAGCACAGATACGCAGTATTTT. This chain connects TRBV29-1 to TRBJ2-3; no firm D call. Germline values: CDR1 SQVTM, CDR2 ANQGSEA. The CDR3 totals 12 residues. V shed 7 bases and J shed 0 bases, with 8 bases lying between them.

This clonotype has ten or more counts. The chain's CDR3 is CASSPLGRSGANVLTF. The CDR3 bases are TGTGCCAGCTCCCCGCTGGGCAGGTCTGGGGCCAACGTCCTGACTTTC. The chain is built from TRBV13 and TRBJ2-6, with D unclear. Germline V gene lookup returns CDR1 PRHDT and CDR2 FYEKMQ (reference sequence). Trimming pared 8 bases from V and 1 base from J, leaving 15 bases between. The CDR3 consists of 16 residues.

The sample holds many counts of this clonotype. As DNA, the CDR3 is TGTGCCAGCAGTTTAGGTGGAGCCGAGCAGTACTTC. Protein: CASSLGGAEQYF. The chain has TRBV28 and TRBJ2-7; D is undetermined. V gave up 2 bases and J gave up 6 bases, with 8 bases separating them. The CDR3 has 12 amino acids. The germline V gene encodes CDR1 MDHEN and CDR2 SYDVKM.

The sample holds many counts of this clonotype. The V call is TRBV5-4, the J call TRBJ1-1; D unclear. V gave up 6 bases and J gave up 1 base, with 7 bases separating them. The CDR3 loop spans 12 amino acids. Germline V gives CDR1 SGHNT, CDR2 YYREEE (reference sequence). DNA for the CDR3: TGTGCCAGCAAAACCCCGAACACTGAAGCTTTCTTT. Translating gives CASKTPNTEAFF.

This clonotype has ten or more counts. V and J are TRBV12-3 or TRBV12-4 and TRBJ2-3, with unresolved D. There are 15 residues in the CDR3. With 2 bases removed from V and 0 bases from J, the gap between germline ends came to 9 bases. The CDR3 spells CASSLSPGSTDTQYF. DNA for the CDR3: TGTGCCAGCAGTTTATCCCCCGGGAGCACAGATACGCAGTATTTT.

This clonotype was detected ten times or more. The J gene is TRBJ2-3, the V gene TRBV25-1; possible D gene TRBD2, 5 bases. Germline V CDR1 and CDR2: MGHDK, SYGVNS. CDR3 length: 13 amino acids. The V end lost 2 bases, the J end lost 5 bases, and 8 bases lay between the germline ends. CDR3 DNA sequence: TGTGCCAGCAGTGAACAGAGCGGAGATACGCAGTATTTT. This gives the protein CASSEQSGDTQYF.

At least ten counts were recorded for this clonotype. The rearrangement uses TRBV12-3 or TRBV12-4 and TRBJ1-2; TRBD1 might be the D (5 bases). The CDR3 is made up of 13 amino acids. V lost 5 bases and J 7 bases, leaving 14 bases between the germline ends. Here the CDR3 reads CASSPGGGAGYTF. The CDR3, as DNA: TGTGCCAGCAGTCCCGGAGGTGGGGCTGGCTACACCTTC.

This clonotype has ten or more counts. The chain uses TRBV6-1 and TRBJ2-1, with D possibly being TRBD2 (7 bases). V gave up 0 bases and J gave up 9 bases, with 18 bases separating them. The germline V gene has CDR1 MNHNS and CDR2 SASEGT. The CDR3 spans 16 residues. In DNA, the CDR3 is TGTGCCAGCAGTGAAGCCCCGGGGGGAGGGGGAAGTGAGCAGTTCTTC. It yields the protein CASSEAPGGGGSEQFF.

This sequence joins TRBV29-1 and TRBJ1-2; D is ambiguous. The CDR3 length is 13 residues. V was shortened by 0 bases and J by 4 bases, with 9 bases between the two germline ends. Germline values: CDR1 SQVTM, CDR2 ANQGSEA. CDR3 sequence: CSVEDIAIYGYTF. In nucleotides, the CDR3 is TGCAGCGTTGAAGATATCGCAATCTATGGCTACACCTTC.

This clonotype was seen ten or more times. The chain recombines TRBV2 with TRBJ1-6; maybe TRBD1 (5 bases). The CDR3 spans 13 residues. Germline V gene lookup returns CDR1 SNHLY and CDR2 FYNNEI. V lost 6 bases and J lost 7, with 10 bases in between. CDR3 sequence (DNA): TGTGCCAGCAGAGCAGGGAACAATTCACCCCTCCACTTT. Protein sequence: CASRAGNNSPLHF.

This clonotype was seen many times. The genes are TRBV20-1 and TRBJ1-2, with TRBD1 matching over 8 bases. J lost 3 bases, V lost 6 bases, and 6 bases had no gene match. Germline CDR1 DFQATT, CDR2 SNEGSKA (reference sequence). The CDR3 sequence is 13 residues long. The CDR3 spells CSATGTGDYGYTF. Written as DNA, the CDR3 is TGCAGTGCCACCGGGACAGGAGACTATGGCTACACCTTC.

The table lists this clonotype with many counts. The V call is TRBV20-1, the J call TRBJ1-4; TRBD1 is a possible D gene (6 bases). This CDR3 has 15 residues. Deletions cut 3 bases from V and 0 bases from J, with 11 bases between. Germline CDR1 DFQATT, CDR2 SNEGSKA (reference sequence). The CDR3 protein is CSASLRQATNEKLFF. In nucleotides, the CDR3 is TGCAGTGCTAGTCTTCGACAGGCAACTAATGAAAAACTGTTTTTT.

CDR3 residues: CASSAGNTEAFF. DNA of the CDR3: TGTGCCAGCAGCGCAGGGAACACTGAAGCTTTCTTT. V usage is TRBV7-9 and J usage is TRBJ1-1; D is undetermined. V shed 5 bases and J shed 1 base, with 5 bases lying between them. Germline loops: CDR1 SEHNR, CDR2 FQNEAQ (reference sequence). This CDR3 region has 12 residues.

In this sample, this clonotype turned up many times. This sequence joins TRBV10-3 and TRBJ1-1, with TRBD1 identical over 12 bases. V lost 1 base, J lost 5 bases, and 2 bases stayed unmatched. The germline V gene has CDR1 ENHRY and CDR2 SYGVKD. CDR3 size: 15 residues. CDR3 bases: TGTGCCATCAGTGAGTGGGACAGGGGGCCTACTGAAGCTTTCTTT. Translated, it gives CAISEWDRGPTEAFF.

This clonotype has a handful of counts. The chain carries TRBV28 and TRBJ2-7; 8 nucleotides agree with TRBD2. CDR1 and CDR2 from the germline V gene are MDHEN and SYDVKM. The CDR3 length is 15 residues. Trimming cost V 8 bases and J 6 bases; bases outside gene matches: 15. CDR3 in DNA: TGTGCCAGCTGTGAACCGGGACTAGAGGGCTTCGAGCAGTACTTC. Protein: CASCEPGLEGFEQYF.

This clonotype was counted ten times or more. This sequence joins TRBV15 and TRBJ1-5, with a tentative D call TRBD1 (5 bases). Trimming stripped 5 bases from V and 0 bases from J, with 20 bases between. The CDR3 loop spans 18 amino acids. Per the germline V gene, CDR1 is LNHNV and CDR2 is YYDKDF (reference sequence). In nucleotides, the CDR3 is TGTGCCACCAGCGCCCGGGACTCAAGACGCTATAGCAATCAGCCCCAGCATTTT. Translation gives CATSARDSRRYSNQPQHF.

The CDR3 sequence is CASSELAGMTDTQYF. CDR3 DNA: TGTGCCAGCAGTGAACTAGCGGGAATGACAGATACGCAGTATTTT. The V gene is TRBV2, the J gene TRBJ2-3; TRBD2 aligns across 9 bases. Germline CDR1 reads SNHLY; CDR2 reads FYNNEI. The CDR3 loop spans 15 amino acids. J gave up 3 bases and V 2 bases, and 3 bases lay outside the gene matches.

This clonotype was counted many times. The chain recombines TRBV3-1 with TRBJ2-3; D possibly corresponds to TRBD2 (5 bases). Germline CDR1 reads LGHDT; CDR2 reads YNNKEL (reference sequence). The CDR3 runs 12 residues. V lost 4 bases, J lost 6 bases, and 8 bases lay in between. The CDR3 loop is CASSLIADTQYF. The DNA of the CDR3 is TGTGCCAGCAGCCTTATAGCGGATACGCAGTATTTT.

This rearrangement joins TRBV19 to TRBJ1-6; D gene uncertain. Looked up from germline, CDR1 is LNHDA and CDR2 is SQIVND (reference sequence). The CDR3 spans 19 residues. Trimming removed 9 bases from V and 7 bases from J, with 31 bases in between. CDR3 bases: TGTGCCAGCAACCAAAATCCCCGAAGACACGGGTCTGGAAATTCACCCCTCCACTTT. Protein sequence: CASNQNPRRHGSGNSPLHF.

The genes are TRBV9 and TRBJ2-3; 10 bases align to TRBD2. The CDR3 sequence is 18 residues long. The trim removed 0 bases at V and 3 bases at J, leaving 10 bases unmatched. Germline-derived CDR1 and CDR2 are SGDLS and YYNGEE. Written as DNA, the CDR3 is TGTGCCAGCAGCGTAGAGTTGGGAGCGGGAGGGAGGACAGATACGCAGTATTTT. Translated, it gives CASSVELGAGGRTDTQYF. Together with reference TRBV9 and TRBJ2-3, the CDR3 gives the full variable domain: DSGVTQTPKHLITATGQRVTLRCSPRSGDLSVYWYQQSLDQGLQFLIQYYNGEERAKGNILERFSAQQFPDLHSELNLSSLELGDSALYFCASSVELGAGGRTDTQYFGPGTRLTVL.

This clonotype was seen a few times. In nucleotides, the CDR3 is TGTGCCAGCAGCCAAGGGAGGATAGAAGGGGCCAACGTCCTGACTTTC. Translated, it gives CASSQGRIEGANVLTF. The rearrangement joins TRBV3-1 to TRBJ2-6, with a possible D match to TRBD2 (5 bases). Germline V gene lookup returns CDR1 LGHDT and CDR2 YNNKEL (reference sequence). The CDR3 extends over 16 amino acids. V lost 1 base and J 4 bases, leaving 11 bases between the germline ends.

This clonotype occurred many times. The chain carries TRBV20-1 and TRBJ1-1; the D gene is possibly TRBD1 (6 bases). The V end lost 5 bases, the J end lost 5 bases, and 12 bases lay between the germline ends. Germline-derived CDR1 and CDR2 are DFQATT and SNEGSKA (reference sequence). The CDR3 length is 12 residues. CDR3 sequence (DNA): TGCAGTGCTGACCCACAGGGAACTGAAGCTTTCTTT. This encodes CSADPQGTEAFF.

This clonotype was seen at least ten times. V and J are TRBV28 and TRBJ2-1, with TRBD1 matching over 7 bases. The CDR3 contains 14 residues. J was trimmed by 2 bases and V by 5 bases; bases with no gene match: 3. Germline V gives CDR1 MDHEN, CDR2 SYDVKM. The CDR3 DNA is TGTGCCAGCAGTCCCGGGACAGCCTACAATGAGCAGTTCTTC. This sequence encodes CASSPGTAYNEQFF. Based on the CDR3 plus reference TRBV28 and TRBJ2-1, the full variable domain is DVKVTQSSRYLVKRTGEKVFLECVQDMDHENMFWYRQDPGLGLRLIYFSYDVKMKEKGDIPEGYSVSREKKERFSLILESASTNQTSMYLCASSPGTAYNEQFFGPGTRLTVL.

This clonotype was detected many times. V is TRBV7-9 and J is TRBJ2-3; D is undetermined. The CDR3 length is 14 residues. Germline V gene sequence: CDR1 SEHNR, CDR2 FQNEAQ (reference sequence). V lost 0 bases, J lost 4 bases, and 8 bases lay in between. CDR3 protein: CASSLARIPDTQYF. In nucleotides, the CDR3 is TGTGCCAGCAGCTTAGCGCGGATTCCAGATACGCAGTATTTT.

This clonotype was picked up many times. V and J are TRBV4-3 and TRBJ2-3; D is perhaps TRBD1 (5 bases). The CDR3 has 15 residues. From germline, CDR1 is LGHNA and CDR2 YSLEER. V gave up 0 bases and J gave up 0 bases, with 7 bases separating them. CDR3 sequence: CASSQDQGSTDTQYF. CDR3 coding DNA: TGCGCCAGCAGCCAAGATCAGGGTAGCACAGATACGCAGTATTTT.

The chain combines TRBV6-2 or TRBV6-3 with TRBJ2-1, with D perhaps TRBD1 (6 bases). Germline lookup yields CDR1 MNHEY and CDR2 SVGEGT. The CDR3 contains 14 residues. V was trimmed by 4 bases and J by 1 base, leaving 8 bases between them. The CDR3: CASSSGTSYNEQFF. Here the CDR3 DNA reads TGTGCCAGCAGTTCCGGGACATCCTACAATGAGCAGTTCTTC.